This entry lists 4 T cell receptor beta chains sequenced from one sample in a study of T cell repertoires in cytomegalovirus infection. MiXCR, applied by TCRdb to the reads, yields one record per CDR3 protein. The sample holds roughly 920,000 distinct CDR3 sequences; 30% to 40% are singletons and the top ten take around 15%. Their antigens remain unidentified. This material consisted of cultured CD8+ T cells from PBMCs, taken from culture after CMV antigen stimulation. The receptors originated from a human donor in good health (CMV status not recorded). Some clones in this sample may be carry-over from other donors' samples.

V usage is TRBV29-1 and J usage is TRBJ1-1; TRBD1 might be the D (6 bases). Germline CDR1 and CDR2: SQVTM and ANQGSEA. Trimming pared 2 bases from V and 6 bases from J, leaving 10 bases between. The length of the CDR3 is 12 residues. This CDR3 is CSVEWGAAEAFF. CDR3 nucleotides: TGCAGCGTTGAATGGGGGGCCGCTGAAGCTTTCTTT.

This chain joins TRBV5-1 and TRBJ2-7; tentatively, D is TRBD1 (5 bases). With 4 bases removed from V and 2 bases from J, the gap between germline ends came to 10 bases. This CDR3 has 13 residues. The germline gives CDR1 SGHRS, CDR2 YFSETQ. CDR3 nucleotide sequence: TGCGCCAGCAGCGATCAGACAGCCTACGAGCAGTACTTC. It is translated as CASSDQTAYEQYF.

This chain uses TRBV4-3 with TRBJ2-2; 13 positions agree with TRBD2. The CDR3 contains 16 residues. V trimming: 0 bases; J trimming: 6 bases; junction bases outside the gene matches: 1. The germline V gene has CDR1 LGHNA and CDR2 YSLEER. The CDR3 loop is CASSQDGLAGAGELFF. The CDR3 DNA sequence: TGCGCCAGCAGCCAAGATGGACTAGCGGGGGCCGGGGAGCTGTTTTTT.

J is TRBJ2-2 and V is TRBV7-6; TRBD1 matches at 8 bases. In germline, CDR1 is SGHVS, CDR2 FNYEAQ. CDR3 length: 16 amino acids. With 5 bases clipped from V and 5 bases from J, the junction kept 10 bases outside the gene matches. The CDR3 region has the DNA TGTGCCAGCAGCCCCAGACAGGGGATGGGGACCGGGGAGCTGTTTTTT. Residues: CASSPRQGMGTGELFF.